This TCR beta chain was captured in a study of T cells in Graves' hyperthyroidism and ophthalmopathy. Template material for amplifying TCR beta CDR3 regions consisted of RNA transcripts. Initially, a first-round RT-PCR of the TCR CDR3 employed the HTBI primer set. One entry per CDR3 protein results from TCRdb running MiXCR on the multiplex PCR reads. The sample has almost 600,000 distinct CDR3 sequences, around 45% seen once. Trimming cost V 4 bases and J 1 base, with 10 bases left between them. Germline V gene sequence: CDR1 SEHNR, CDR2 FQNEAQ (reference sequence). The CDR3 runs 14 residues. The clonotype was recovered from a woman younger than 30 with Graves' hyperthyroidism. Source material: peripheral blood or thyroid tissue (not recorded which). V gene TRBV7-9 combines with J gene TRBJ2-5, with D perhaps TRBD1 or TRBD2 (5 bases each). The CDR3 coding sequence is TGTGCCAGCAGCTACGGGACGCTCCAAGAGACCCAGTACTTC. This codes for CASSYGTLQETQYF.